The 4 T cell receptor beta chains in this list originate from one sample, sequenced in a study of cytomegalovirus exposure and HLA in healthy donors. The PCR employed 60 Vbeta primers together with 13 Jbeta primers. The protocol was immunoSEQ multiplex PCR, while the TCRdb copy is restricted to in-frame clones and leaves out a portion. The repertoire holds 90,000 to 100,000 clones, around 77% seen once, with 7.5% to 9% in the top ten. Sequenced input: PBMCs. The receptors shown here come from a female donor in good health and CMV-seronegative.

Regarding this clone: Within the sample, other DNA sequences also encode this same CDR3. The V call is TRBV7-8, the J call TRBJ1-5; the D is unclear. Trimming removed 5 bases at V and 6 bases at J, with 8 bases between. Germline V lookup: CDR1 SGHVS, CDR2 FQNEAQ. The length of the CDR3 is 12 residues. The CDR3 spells CASSPSSQPQHF. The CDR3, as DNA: TGTGCCAGCAGCCCGTCGAGTCAGCCCCAGCATTTT.

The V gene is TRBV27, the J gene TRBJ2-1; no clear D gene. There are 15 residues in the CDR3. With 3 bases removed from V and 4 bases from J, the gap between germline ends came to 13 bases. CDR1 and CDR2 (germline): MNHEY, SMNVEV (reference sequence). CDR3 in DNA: TGTGCCAGCAGTTTCGGCAGGTTTGCATACAATGAGCAGTTCTTC. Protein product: CASSFGRFAYNEQFF.

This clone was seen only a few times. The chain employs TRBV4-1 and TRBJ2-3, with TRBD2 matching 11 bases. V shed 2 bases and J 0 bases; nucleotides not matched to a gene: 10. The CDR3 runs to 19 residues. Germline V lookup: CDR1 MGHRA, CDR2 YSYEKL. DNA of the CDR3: TGCGCCAGCAGCCAAACCCCCCCGACTAGCGGGAATAGCACAGATACGCAGTATTTT. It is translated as CASSQTPPTSGNSTDTQYF.

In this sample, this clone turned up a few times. This chain's CDR3 is CASSPTPSGNEQFF. For the CDR3, the DNA is TGCGCCAGCAGCCCAACCCCCTCGGGCAATGAGCAGTTCTTC. The chain uses TRBV4-1 and TRBJ2-1; D unresolved. Germline CDR1 is MGHRA and CDR2 is YSYEKL. Trimming removed 4 bases at V and 6 bases at J, with 13 bases between. The CDR3 totals 14 residues.